These 20 T cell receptor beta chains share one sample of origin, sequenced in a study of long-term antiretroviral therapy in people with HIV. Sequencing relied on immunoSEQ assay v3.0, run at survey level. Produced via immunoSEQ multiplex PCR; TCRdb's table is partial and in-frame only. The data contain around 23,000 clones, under 90% of them seen just once; the ten biggest clones take up more than 15%. The sample in question was unsorted PBMCs, obtained at the start of antiretroviral therapy, before treatment. These receptors were obtained from a woman aged 18-29 years with HIV.

This chain uses TRBV5-4 with TRBJ2-7; D ambiguous. CDR3 length equals 15 residues. Trimming took off 4 bases at V and 4 bases at J, with 18 bases between the two ends. Germline CDR1 is SGHNT and CDR2 is YYREEE (reference sequence). CDR3 loop: CASSLGRTDDYEQYF. CDR3 bases: TGTGCCAGCAGCCTTGGAAGGACGGACGATTACGAGCAGTACTTC.

This chain connects TRBV5-1 to TRBJ2-2; D unresolved. Germline V gives CDR1 SGHRS, CDR2 YFSETQ. V lost 0 bases and J 4 bases, leaving 10 bases between the germline ends. The CDR3 contains 15 residues. Here the CDR3 reads CASSLDSTSTGELFF. The CDR3, as DNA: TGCGCCAGCAGCTTGGATTCGACTTCCACCGGGGAGCTGTTTTTT.

By sample fraction, this clone is medium-sized. The V and J genes are TRBV4-3 and TRBJ1-2, with TRBD1 as a possible D gene (5 bases). Per germline, CDR1 LGHNA and CDR2 YSLEER. This CDR3 region has 13 residues. Trimming left V 4 bases short and J 10 bases short, with 16 bases between. CDR3 sequence: CASSPWDGRTYTF. As DNA, the CDR3 is TGCGCCAGCAGCCCCTGGGACGGAAGGACCTACACCTTC.

J is TRBJ2-2 and V is TRBV18; D not resolved. CDR3 length: 13 amino acids. Germline V CDR1 and CDR2: KGHSH, LQKENI. Trimming removed 2 bases from V and 6 bases from J, with 7 bases in between. The CDR3: CASSPLKPGELFF. CDR3 nucleotide sequence: TGTGCCAGCTCACCATTGAAGCCCGGGGAGCTGTTTTTT.

This clone was recorded a few times. V is TRBV5-8 and J is TRBJ1-2; 8 nucleotides match TRBD1. The CDR3 is made up of 14 amino acids. V was clipped by 3 bases and J by 8 bases; unmatched bases: 9. The germline V gene encodes CDR1 SGHTS and CDR2 YDEGEE. The CDR3 sequence: CASSWDRRLGGYTF. The CDR3 DNA follows: TGTGCCAGCAGCTGGGACAGGCGTCTGGGGGGCTACACCTTC.

This clone has just a few counts. V gene TRBV10-3 combines with J gene TRBJ1-2, with no clear D. Germline assignment: CDR1 ENHRY and CDR2 SYGVKD. The V end lost 0 bases, the J end lost 4 bases, and 15 bases lay between the germline ends. The CDR3 totals 16 residues. The CDR3 is CAISESEQRTGYGYTF. Written as DNA, the CDR3 is TGTGCCATCAGTGAGTCAGAACAACGGACGGGCTATGGCTACACCTTC.

This chain uses TRBV7-9 with TRBJ1-4, with D possibly matching TRBD1 (5 bases). The length of the CDR3 is 16 residues. V lost 5 bases to trimming and J lost 0 bases, with 13 bases between them. CDR1 and CDR2 from the germline V gene are SEHNR and FQNEAQ (reference sequence). CDR3 nucleotide sequence: TGTGCCAGCAGCCGGACGGGGGGAACAACTAATGAAAAACTGTTTTTT. It is translated as CASSRTGGTTNEKLFF.

V usage is TRBV7-2 and J usage is TRBJ1-4; TRBD1 might be the D (6 bases). V was shortened by 2 bases and J by 6 bases, with 16 bases between the two germline ends. Germline CDR1 reads SGHTA; CDR2 reads FQGNSA. This CDR3 has 16 amino acids. As DNA, the CDR3 is TGTGCCAGCAGCTTACAGGGGCGGAGGGGGGATGAAAAACTGTTTTTT. Residues: CASSLQGRRGDEKLFF.

This clone was seen just once. The V and J genes are TRBV5-1 and TRBJ2-7; 9 positions match TRBD1. Germline CDR1 is SGHRS and CDR2 is YFSETQ. The J segment lost 4 bases and the V segment lost 4 bases, leaving 6 bases of the junction unmatched. The CDR3 totals 14 residues. CDR3 sequence reads: CASSAQGASYEQYF. CDR3 in DNA: TGCGCCAGCAGCGCACAGGGGGCTAGTTACGAGCAGTACTTC.

The chain uses TRBV28 and TRBJ2-3; perhaps TRBD2 as D (5 bases). Deletions cut 2 bases from V and 0 bases from J, with 12 bases between. The CDR3 loop spans 16 amino acids. In germline, CDR1 is MDHEN, CDR2 SYDVKM. The CDR3 region is CASSLPGMSSTDTQYF. In DNA form, the CDR3 reads TGTGCCAGCAGTTTACCGGGGATGTCTAGCACAGATACGCAGTATTTT.

The rearrangement uses TRBV27 and TRBJ1-6; a weak D match, TRBD1 (6 bases). Germline V gene sequence: CDR1 MNHEY, CDR2 SMNVEV (reference sequence). This CDR3 is built from 17 residues. Trimming pared 0 bases from V and 2 bases from J, leaving 11 bases between. CDR3 loop: CASSLSSGGAYNSPLHF. Here the CDR3 DNA reads TGTGCCAGCAGTTTATCGAGCGGGGGCGCCTATAATTCACCCCTCCACTTT.

The chain employs TRBV5-6 and TRBJ1-5; a weak D match, TRBD1 (5 bases). V shed 0 bases and J shed 1 base, with 5 bases lying between them. Germline values: CDR1 SGHDT, CDR2 YYEEEE. The CDR3 spans 14 residues. Here the CDR3 DNA reads TGTGCCAGCAGCTTGGCAGGGAGCAATCAGCCCCAGCATTTT. Protein: CASSLAGSNQPQHF.

This clone is termed medium-sized. The chain employs TRBV7-9 and TRBJ1-5; D is unresolved. V was cut by 1 base and J by 6 bases, with 10 bases left in between. The CDR3 totals 14 residues. CDR1 SEHNR and CDR2 FQNEAQ come from the germline V gene (reference sequence). The CDR3 DNA reads TGTGCCAGCAGCTTAGAACACCAGGTTCAGCCCCAGCATTTT. Its protein is CASSLEHQVQPQHF.

This sequence joins TRBV2 and TRBJ2-1, with a tentative D call TRBD2 (6 bases). CDR1 is SNHLY, CDR2 FYNNEI, per germline. V gave up 5 bases and J gave up 5 bases, with 16 bases separating them. This CDR3 has 15 amino acids. For the CDR3, the DNA is TGTGCCAGCAGTCCCCTGGGCGGGGCGGACAATGAGCAGTTCTTC. It yields the protein CASSPLGGADNEQFF.

In its sample, this clone ranks as medium-sized. The V gene is TRBV6-1, the J gene TRBJ2-3; the D is unclear. Trimming stripped 8 bases from V and 5 bases from J, with 11 bases between. This CDR3 spans 12 amino acids. Germline CDR1 and CDR2: MNHNS and SASEGT. DNA of the CDR3: TGTGCCAGCTCAGAGGTTGGAGATACGCAGTATTTT. Its translation is CASSEVGDTQYF.

The chain joins TRBV28 to TRBJ2-7, with 11 positions matching TRBD2. J was trimmed by 3 bases and V by 5 bases; bases with no gene match: 6. Germline V CDR1 and CDR2: MDHEN, SYDVKM. The CDR3 has 15 amino acids. The CDR3 nucleotides are TGTGCCAGCAGTCGGGCCGGGACTAGCGGCTACGAGCAGTACTTC. Its protein product is CASSRAGTSGYEQYF. The full variable domain, its missing parts supplied by reference TRBV28 and TRBJ2-7, is DVKVTQSSRYLVKRTGEKVFLECVQDMDHENMFWYRQDPGLGLRLIYFSYDVKMKEKGDIPEGYSVSREKKERFSLILESASTNQTSMYLCASSRAGTSGYEQYFGPGTRLTVT.

V and J are TRBV7-7 and TRBJ2-5; 8 positions match TRBD1. Germline lookup yields CDR1 SSHAT and CDR2 FNYEAQ (reference sequence). CDR3 length: 13 amino acids. The junction had 2 bases not matched to a gene; V was cut back by 5 bases and J by 3 bases. The CDR3 DNA sequence: TGTGCCAGCAGCCAGGACAGGGAAGAGACCCAGTACTTC. This translates into CASSQDREETQYF.

The chain combines TRBV6-5 with TRBJ1-5; D is perhaps TRBD1 (6 bases). The length of the CDR3 is 15 residues. V was cut by 7 bases and J by 1 base, with 14 bases left in between. Per the germline V gene, CDR1 is MNHEY and CDR2 is SVGAGI. CDR3 sequence (DNA): TGTGCCAGCATGCCATCCGGGACAAGCAATCAGCCCCAGCATTTT. Its translation is CASMPSGTSNQPQHF.

This clone appeared once. The rearrangement joins TRBV10-3 to TRBJ2-2; the D is unclear. This CDR3 spans 13 amino acids. CDR1 is ENHRY and CDR2 is SYGVKD in the germline V gene. V lost 3 bases and J 6 bases, leaving 8 bases between the germline ends. CDR3 in amino acids: CAISERVAGELFF. CDR3 bases: TGTGCCATCAGTGAAAGGGTGGCCGGGGAGCTGTTTTTT.

The rearrangement links TRBV2 to TRBJ1-2; D is uncertain. Trimming removed 2 bases at V and 0 bases at J, with 16 bases between. Germline V lookup: CDR1 SNHLY, CDR2 FYNNEI. The CDR3 contains 17 residues. This chain's CDR3 is CASSEPRTGTSNYGYTF. In nucleotides, the CDR3 is TGTGCCAGCAGTGAACCTCGGACCGGAACCTCTAACTATGGCTACACCTTC.